Below, one T cell receptor beta chain is given with its context. The antigen remains undetermined. The sample belongs to a study of T cells in Graves' hyperthyroidism and ophthalmopathy. Broader study findings: The model anticipated ophthalmopathy a median around 6 months pre-onset.

The V gene end was trimmed by 10 bases and the J gene end by 6 bases; junction bases not matched to a gene: 14. Germline V gene data show CDR1 as ENHRY and CDR2 as SYGVKD. The CDR3 is 16 residues long. RNA transcripts were the template for amplifying TCR beta CDR3 regions. A set of HTBI primers served as the primers for a first-round RT-PCR of the TCR CDR3. One entry per CDR3 protein results from TCRdb running MiXCR on the multiplex PCR reads. The profile shows 92,000 or so distinct CDR3 sequences, over 50% of them singletons. V is TRBV10-3 and J is TRBJ2-3; TRBD2 agrees at 12 bases. Sequencing was carried out using blood. The sequence was collected from a woman in her forties with Graves' hyperthyroidism. The CDR3 region is CASRPLLAGGMDTQYF. The CDR3 DNA reads as TGTGCCAGCAGACCCCTACTAGCGGGAGGAATGGATACGCAGTATTTT.